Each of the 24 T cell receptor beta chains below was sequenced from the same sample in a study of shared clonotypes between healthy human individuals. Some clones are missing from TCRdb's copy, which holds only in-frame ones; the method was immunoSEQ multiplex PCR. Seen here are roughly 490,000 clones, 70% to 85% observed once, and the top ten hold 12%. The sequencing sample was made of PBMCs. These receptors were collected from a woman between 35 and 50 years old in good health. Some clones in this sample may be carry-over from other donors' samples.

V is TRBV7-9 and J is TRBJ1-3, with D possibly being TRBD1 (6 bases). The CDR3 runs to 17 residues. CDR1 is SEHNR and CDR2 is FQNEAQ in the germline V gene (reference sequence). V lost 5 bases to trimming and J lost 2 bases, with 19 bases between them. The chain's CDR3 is CASSPFAGDPTGNTIYF. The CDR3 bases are TGTGCCAGCAGCCCCTTCGCAGGGGACCCGACTGGAAACACCATATATTTT.

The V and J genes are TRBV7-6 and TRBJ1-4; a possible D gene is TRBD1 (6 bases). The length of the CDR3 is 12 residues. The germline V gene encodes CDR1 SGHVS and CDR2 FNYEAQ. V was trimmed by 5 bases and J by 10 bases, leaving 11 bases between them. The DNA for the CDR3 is TGTGCCAGCAGCAACCAGGGGACAAAACTGTTTTTT. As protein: CASSNQGTKLFF.

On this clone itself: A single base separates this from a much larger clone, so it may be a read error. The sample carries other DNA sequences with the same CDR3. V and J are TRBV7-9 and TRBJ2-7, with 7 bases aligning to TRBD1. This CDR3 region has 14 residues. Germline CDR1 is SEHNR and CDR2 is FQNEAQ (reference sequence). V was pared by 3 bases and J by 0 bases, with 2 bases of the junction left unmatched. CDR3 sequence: CASSLGDSSYEQYF. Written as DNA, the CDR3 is TGTGCCAGCAGCTTGGGGGACAGCTCCTACGAGCAGTACTTC.

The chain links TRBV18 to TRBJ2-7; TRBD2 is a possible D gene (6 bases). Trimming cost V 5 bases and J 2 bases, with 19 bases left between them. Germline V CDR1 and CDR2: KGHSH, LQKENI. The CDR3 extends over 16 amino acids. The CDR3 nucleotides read TGTGCCAGCTCAGGGGATCCGATGGCGGGAACCTACGAGCAGTACTTC. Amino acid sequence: CASSGDPMAGTYEQYF.

CDR3 protein: CASTLPGTGGGTQYF. CDR3 nucleotide sequence: TGTGCCAGCACTTTACCAGGGACAGGGGGTGGTACGCAGTATTTT. The chain combines TRBV6-5 with TRBJ2-3, with 11 bases matching TRBD1. V lost 7 bases and J lost 8; bases outside the gene matches: 11. The CDR3 is made up of 15 amino acids. Germline-derived CDR1 and CDR2 are MNHEY and SVGAGI.

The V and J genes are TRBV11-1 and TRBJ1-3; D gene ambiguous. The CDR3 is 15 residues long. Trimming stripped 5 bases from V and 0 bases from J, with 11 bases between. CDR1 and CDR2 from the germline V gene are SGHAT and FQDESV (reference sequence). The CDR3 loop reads CASSAGRGSGNTIYF. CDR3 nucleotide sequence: TGTGCCAGCAGCGCCGGACGGGGCTCTGGAAACACCATATATTTT.

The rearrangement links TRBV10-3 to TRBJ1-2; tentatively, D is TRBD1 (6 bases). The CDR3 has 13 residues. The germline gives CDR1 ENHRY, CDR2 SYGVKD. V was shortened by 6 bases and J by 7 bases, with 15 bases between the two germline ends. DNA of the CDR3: TGTGCCATCAGGCCCCTAGAGGGGGTTGGCTACACCTTC. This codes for CAIRPLEGVGYTF.

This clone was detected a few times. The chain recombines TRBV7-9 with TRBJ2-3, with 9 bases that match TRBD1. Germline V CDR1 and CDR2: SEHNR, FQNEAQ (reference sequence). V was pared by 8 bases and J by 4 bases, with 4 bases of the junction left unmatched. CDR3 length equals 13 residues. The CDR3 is CASRGQGPDTQYF. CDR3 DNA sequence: TGTGCCAGCCGGGGACAGGGCCCAGATACGCAGTATTTT.

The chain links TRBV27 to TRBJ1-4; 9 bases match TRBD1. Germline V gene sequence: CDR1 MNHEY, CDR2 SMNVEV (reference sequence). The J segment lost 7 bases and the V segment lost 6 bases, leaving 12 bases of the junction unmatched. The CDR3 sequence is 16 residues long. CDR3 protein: CASRKWTGQGVEKLFF. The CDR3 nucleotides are TGTGCCAGCAGAAAGTGGACGGGACAGGGCGTTGAAAAACTGTTTTTT.

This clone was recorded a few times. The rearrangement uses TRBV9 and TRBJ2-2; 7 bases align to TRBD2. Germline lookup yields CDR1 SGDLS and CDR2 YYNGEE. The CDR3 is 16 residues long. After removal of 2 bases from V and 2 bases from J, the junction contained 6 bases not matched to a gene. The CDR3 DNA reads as TGTGCCAGCAGCGTTCGGGGGGACGATAACACCGGGGAGCTGTTTTTT. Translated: CASSVRGDDNTGELFF.

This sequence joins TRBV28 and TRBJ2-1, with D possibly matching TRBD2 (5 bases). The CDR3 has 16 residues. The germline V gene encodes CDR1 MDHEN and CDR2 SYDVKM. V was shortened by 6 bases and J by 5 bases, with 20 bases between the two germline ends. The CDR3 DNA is TGTGCCAGCAGCCCCCGAGGAGCGGACCGCGACAATGAGCAGTTCTTC. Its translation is CASSPRGADRDNEQFF.

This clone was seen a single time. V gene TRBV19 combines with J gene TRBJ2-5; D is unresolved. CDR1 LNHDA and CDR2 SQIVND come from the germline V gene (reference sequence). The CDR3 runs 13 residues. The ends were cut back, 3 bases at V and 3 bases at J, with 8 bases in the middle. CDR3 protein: CASSITREETQYF. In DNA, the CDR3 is TGTGCCAGTAGTATCACGAGAGAAGAGACCCAGTACTTC.

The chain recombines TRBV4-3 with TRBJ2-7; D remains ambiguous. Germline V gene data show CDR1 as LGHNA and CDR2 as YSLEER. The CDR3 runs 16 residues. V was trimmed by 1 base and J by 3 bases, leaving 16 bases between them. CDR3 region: CASSQVSTSPSYEQYF. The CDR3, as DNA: TGCGCCAGCAGCCAAGTTTCCACTTCACCCAGCTACGAGCAGTACTTC.

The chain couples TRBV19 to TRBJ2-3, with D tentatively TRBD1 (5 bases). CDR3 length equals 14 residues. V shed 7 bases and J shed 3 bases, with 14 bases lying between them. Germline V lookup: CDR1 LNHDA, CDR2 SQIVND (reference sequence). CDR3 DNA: TGTGCCAGTACCCCGGGTAGGGGAACAGATACGCAGTATTTT. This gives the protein CASTPGRGTDTQYF. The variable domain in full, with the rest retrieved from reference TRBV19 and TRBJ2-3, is DGGITQSPKYLFRKEGQNVTLSCEQNLNHDAMYWYRQDPGQGLRLIYYSQIVNDFQKGDIAEGYSVSREKKESFPLTVTSAQKNPTAFYLCASTPGRGTDTQYFGPGTRLTVL.

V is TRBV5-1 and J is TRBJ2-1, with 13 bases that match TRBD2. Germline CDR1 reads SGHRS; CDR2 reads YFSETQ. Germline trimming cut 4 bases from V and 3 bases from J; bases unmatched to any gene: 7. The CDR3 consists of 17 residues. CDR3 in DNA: TGCGCCAGCAGCCTCGGACTAGCGGGAGTGAACTACAATGAGCAGTTCTTC. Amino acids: CASSLGLAGVNYNEQFF.

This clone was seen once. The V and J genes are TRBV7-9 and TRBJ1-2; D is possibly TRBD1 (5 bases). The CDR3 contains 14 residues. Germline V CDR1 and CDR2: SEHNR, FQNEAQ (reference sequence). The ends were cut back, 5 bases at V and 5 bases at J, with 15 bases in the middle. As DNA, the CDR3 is TGTGCCAGCAGCCGGACGGGAGGGGTTTATGGCTACACCTTC. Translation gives CASSRTGGVYGYTF.

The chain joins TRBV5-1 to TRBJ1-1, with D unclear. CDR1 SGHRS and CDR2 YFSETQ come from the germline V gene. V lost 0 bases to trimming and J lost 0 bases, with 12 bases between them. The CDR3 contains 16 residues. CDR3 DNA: TGCGCCAGCAGCTTGGCCAATGCGGGAATGAACACTGAAGCTTTCTTT. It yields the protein CASSLANAGMNTEAFF.

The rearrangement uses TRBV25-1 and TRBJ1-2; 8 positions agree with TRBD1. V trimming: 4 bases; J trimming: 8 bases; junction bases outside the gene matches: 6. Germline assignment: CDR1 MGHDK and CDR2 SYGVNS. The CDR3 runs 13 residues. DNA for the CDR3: TGTGCCAGCAGTGTGCCAGGGGGCTGGGGCTACACCTTC. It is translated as CASSVPGGWGYTF.

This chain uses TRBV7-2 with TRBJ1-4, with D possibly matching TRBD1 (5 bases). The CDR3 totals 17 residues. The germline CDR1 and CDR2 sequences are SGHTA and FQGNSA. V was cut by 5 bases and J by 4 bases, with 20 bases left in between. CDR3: CASSPPNGQGFNEKLFF. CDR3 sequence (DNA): TGTGCCAGCAGCCCACCCAATGGGCAGGGCTTTAATGAAAAACTGTTTTTT.

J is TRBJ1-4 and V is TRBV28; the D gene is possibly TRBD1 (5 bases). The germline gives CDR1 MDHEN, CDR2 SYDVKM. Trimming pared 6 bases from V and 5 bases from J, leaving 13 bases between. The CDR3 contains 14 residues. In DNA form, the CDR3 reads TGTGCCAGCAGGGGGACGGGGCAGAATGAAAAACTGTTTTTT. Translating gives CASRGTGQNEKLFF.

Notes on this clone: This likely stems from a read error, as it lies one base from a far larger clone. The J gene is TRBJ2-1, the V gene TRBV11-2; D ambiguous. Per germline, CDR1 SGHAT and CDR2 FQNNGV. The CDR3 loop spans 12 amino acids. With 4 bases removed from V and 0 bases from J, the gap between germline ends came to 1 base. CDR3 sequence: CASSYSYNEQFF. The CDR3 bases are TGTGCCAGCAGCTACTCCTACAATGAGCAGTTCTTC.

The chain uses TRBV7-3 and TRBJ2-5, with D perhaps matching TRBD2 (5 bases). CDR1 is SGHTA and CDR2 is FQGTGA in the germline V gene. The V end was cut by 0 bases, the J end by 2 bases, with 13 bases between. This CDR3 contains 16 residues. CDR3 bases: TGTGCCAGCAGCTTAACTCGGGCTTCGGGGCAAGAGACCCAGTACTTC. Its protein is CASSLTRASGQETQYF.

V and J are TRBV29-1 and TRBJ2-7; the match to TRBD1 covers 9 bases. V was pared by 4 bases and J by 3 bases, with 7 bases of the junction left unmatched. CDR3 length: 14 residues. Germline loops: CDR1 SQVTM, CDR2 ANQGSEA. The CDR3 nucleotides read TGCAGCGTTGGGACCGGGACAGGGCACTACGAGCAGTACTTC. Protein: CSVGTGTGHYEQYF.

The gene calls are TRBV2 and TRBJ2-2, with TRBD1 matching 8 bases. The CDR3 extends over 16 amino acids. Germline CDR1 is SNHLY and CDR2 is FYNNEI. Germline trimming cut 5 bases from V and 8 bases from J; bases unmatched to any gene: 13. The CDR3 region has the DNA TGTGCCAGCAGTTACCAGGGGGCAAGAGAGGGTGGGGAGCTGTTTTTT. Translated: CASSYQGAREGGELFF.